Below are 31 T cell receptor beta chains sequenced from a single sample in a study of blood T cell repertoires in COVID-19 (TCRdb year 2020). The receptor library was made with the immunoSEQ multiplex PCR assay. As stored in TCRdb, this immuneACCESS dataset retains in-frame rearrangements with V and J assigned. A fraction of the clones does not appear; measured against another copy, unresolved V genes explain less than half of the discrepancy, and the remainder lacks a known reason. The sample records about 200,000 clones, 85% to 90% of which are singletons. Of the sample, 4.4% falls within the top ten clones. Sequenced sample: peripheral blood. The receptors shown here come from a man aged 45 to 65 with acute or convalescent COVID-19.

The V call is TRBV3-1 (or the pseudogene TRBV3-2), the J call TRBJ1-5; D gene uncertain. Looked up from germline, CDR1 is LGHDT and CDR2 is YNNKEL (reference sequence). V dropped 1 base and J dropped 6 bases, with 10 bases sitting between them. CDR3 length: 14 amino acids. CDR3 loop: CASSQGRVPQPQHF. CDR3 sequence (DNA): TGTGCCAGCAGCCAAGGGCGGGTGCCTCAGCCCCAGCATTTT.

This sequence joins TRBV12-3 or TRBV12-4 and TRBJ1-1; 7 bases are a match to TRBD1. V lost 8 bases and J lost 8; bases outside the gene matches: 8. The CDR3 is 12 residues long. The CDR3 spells CASARTGLEAFF. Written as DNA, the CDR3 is TGTGCCAGCGCCAGGACAGGCCTAGAAGCTTTCTTT.

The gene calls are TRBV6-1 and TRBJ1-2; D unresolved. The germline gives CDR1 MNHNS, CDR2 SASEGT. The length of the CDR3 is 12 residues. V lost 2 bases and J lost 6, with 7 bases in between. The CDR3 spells CASSESRDGYTF. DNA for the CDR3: TGTGCCAGCAGTGAATCACGGGATGGCTACACCTTC.

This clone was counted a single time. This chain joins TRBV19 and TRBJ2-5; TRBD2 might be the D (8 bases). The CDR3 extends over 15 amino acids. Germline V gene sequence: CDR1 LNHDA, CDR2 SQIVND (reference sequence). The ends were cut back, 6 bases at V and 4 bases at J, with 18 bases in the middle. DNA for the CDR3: TGTGCCAGTAGCCCCGGGAGGGGGCGGGGAGAGACCCAGTACTTC. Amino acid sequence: CASSPGRGRGETQYF. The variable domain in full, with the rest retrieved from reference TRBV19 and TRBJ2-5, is DGGITQSPKYLFRKEGQNVTLSCEQNLNHDAMYWYRQDPGQGLRLIYYSQIVNDFQKGDIAEGYSVSREKKESFPLTVTSAQKNPTAFYLCASSPGRGRGETQYFGPGTRLLVL.

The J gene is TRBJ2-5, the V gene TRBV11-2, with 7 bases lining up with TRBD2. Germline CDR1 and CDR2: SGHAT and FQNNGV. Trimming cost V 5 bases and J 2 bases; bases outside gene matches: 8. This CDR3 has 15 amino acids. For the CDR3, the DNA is TGTGCCAGCAGCCCGGGACTACCGAAGCAAGAGACCCAGTACTTC. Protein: CASSPGLPKQETQYF.

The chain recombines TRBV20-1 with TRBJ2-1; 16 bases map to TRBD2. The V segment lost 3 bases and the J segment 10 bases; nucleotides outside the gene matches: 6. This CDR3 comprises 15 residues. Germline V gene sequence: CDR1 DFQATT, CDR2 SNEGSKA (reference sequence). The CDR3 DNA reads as TGCAGTGCTAGTGGGACTAGCGGGGGGGCTTGGGAGCAGTTCTTC. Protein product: CSASGTSGGAWEQFF.

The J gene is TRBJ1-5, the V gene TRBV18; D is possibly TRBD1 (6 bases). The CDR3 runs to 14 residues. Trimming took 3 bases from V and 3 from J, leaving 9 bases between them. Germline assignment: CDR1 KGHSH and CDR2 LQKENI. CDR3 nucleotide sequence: TGTGCCAGCTCACCGGGACACAACAATCAGCCCCAGCATTTT. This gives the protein CASSPGHNNQPQHF.

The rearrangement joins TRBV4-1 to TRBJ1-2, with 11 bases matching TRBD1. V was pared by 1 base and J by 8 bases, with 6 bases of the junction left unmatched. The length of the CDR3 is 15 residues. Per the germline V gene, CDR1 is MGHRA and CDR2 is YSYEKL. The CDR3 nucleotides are TGCGCCAGCAGCCAAGCGGACAGGGGGCGGGTCGGCTACACCTTC. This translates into CASSQADRGRVGYTF.

The CDR3, as DNA: TGTGCCAGCAGCGCCGGGGTAGATGCCACTGAAGCTTTCTTT. As protein: CASSAGVDATEAFF. This chain uses TRBV7-9 with TRBJ1-1, with D uncertain. Germline assignment: CDR1 SEHNR and CDR2 FQNEAQ (reference sequence). CDR3 length equals 14 residues. V gave up 5 bases and J gave up 4 bases, with 14 bases separating them.

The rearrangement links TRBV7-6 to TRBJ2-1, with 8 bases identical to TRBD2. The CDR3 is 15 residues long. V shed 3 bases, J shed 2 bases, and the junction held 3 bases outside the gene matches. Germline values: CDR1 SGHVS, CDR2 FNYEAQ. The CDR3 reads CASSFGGGPYNEQFF. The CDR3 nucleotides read TGTGCCAGCAGCTTCGGGGGGGGCCCCTACAATGAGCAGTTCTTC.

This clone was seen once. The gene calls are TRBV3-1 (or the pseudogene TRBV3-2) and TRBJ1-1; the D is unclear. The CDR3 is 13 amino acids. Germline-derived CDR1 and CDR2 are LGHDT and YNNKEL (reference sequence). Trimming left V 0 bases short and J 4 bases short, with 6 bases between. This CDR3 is CASSQDPSTEAFF. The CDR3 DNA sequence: TGTGCCAGCAGCCAAGATCCGAGCACTGAAGCTTTCTTT.

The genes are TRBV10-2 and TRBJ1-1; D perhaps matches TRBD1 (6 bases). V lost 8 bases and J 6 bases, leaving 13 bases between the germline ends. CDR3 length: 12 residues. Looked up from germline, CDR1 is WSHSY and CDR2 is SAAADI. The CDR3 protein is CASLGGSPEAFF. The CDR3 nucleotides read TGCGCCAGCCTTGGGGGCAGCCCTGAAGCTTTCTTT.

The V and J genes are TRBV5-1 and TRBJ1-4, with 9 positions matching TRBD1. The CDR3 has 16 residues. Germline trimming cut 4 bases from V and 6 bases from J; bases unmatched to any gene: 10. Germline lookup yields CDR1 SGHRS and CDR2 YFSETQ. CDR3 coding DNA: TGCGCCAGCAGCCAAACAGGGGGCGGATACGATGAAAAACTGTTTTTT. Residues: CASSQTGGGYDEKLFF.

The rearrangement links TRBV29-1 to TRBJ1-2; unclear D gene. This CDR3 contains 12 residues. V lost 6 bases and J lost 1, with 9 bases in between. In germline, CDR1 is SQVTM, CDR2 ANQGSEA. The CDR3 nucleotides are TGCAGCGTAGGCGGACTTAACTATGGCTACACCTTC. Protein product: CSVGGLNYGYTF.

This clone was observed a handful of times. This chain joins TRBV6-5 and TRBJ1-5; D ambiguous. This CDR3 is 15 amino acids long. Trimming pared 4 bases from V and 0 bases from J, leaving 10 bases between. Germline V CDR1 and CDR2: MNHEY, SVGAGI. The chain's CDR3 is CASSLFIDSNQPQHF. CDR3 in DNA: TGTGCCAGCAGTTTATTCATAGATAGCAATCAGCCCCAGCATTTT.

This CDR3 reads CASSIRGNTEAFF. In DNA, the CDR3 is TGTGCCAGTAGTATACGGGGGAACACTGAAGCTTTCTTT. The chain employs TRBV19 and TRBJ1-1, with D hard to call. The germline V gene has CDR1 LNHDA and CDR2 SQIVND (reference sequence). The CDR3 length is 13 residues. V was shortened by 2 bases and J by 1 base, with 5 bases between the two germline ends.

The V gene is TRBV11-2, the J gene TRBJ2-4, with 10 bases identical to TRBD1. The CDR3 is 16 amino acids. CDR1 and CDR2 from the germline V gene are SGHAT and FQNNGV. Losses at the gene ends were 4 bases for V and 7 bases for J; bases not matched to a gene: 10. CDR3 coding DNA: TGTGCCAGCAGCTCGACAGGGGGCGCGAGATGGAACATTCAGTACTTC. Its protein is CASSSTGGARWNIQYF.

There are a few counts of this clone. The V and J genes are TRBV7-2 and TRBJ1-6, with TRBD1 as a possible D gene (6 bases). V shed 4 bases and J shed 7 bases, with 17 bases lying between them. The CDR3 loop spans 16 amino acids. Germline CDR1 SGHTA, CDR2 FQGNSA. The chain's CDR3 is CASSSPSRGRNSPLHF. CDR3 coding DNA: TGTGCCAGCAGCTCTCCGAGCAGGGGCAGAAATTCACCCCTCCACTTT.

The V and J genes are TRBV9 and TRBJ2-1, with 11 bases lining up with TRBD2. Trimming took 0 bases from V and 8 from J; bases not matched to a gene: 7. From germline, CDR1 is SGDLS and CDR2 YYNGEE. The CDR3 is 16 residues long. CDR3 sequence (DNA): TGTGCCAGCAGCGTAGCCCCTAGCGGGGGGAGGGATGAGCAGTTCTTC. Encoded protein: CASSVAPSGGRDEQFF.

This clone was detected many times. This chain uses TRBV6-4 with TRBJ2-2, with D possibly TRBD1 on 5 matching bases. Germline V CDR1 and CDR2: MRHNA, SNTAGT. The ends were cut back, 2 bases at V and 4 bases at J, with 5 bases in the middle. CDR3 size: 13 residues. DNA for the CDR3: TGTGCCAGCAGTGACCAGGGCACCGGGGAGCTGTTTTTT. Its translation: CASSDQGTGELFF.

This CDR3 is CASSLVDRDNSPLHF. CDR3 bases: TGTGCCAGCAGCTTAGTGGACAGGGATAATTCACCCCTCCACTTT. V gene TRBV7-2 combines with J gene TRBJ1-6; TRBD1 aligns across 8 bases. With V trimmed by 1 base and J by 5 bases, 1 base remained unmatched. The CDR3 consists of 15 residues. Germline lookup yields CDR1 SGHTA and CDR2 FQGNSA.

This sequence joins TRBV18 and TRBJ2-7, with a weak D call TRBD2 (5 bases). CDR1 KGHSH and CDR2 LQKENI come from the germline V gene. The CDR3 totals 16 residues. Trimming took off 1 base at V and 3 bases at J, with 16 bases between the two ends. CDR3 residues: CASSPLSGRSDYEQYF. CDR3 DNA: TGTGCCAGCTCACCACTTTCGGGGAGATCGGACTACGAGCAGTACTTC.

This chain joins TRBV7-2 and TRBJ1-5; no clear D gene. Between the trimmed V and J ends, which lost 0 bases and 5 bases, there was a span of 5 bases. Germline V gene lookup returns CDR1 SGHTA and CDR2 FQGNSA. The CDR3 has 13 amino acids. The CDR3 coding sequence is TGTGCCAGCAGCTTAGCGGCTTATCAGCCCCAGCATTTT. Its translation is CASSLAAYQPQHF.

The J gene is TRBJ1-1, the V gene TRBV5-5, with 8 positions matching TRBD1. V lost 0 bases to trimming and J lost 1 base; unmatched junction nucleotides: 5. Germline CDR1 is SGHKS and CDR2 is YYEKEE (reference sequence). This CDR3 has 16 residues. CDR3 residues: CASSLGQGAWNTEAFF. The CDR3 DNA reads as TGTGCCAGCAGCTTGGGGCAGGGGGCCTGGAACACTGAAGCTTTCTTT. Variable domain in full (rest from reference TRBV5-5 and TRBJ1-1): DAGVTQSPTHLIKTRGQQVTLRCSPISGHKSVSWYQQVLGQGPQFIFQYYEKEERGRGNFPDRFSARQFPNYSSELNVNALLLGDSALYLCASSLGQGAWNTEAFFGQGTRLTVV.

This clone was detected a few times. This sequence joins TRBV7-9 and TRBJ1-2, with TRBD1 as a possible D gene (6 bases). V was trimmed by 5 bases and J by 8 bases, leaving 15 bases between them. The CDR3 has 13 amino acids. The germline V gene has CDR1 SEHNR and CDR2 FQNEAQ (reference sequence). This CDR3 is CASSLQGVGGYTF. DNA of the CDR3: TGTGCCAGCAGCCTACAGGGAGTAGGCGGCTACACCTTC. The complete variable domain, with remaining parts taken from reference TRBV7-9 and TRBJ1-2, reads DTGVSQNPRHKITKRGQNVTFRCDPISEHNRLYWYRQTLGQGPEFLTYFQNEAQLEKSRLLSDRFSAERPKGSFSTLEIQRTEQGDSAMYLCASSLQGVGGYTFGSGTRLTVV.

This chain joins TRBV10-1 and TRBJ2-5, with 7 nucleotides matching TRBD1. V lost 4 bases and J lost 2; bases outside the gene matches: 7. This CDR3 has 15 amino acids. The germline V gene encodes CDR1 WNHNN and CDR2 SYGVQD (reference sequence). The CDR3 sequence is CASSGQGTGQETQYF. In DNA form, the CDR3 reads TGCGCCAGCAGTGGACAGGGCACCGGACAAGAGACCCAGTACTTC.

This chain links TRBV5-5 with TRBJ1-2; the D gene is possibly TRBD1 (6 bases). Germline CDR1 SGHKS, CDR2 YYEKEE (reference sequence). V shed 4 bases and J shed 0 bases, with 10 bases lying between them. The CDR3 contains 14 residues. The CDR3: CASSPRTANYGYTF. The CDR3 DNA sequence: TGTGCCAGCAGCCCTAGGACAGCTAACTATGGCTACACCTTC. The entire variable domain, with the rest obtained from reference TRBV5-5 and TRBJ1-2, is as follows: DAGVTQSPTHLIKTRGQQVTLRCSPISGHKSVSWYQQVLGQGPQFIFQYYEKEERGRGNFPDRFSARQFPNYSSELNVNALLLGDSALYLCASSPRTANYGYTFGSGTRLTVV.

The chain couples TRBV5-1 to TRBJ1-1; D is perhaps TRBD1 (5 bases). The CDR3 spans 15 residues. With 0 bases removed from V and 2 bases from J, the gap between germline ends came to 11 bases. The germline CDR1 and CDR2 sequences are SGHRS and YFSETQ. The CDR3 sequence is CASSLGAQGNTEAFF. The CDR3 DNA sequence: TGCGCCAGCAGCTTGGGGGCGCAGGGCAACACTGAAGCTTTCTTT.

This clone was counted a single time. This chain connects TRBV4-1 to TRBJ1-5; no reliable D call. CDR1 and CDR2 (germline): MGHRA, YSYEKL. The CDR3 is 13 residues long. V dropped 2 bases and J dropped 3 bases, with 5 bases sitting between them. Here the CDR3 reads CASSQQVNQPQHF. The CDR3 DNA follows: TGCGCCAGCAGCCAACAGGTCAATCAGCCCCAGCATTTT.

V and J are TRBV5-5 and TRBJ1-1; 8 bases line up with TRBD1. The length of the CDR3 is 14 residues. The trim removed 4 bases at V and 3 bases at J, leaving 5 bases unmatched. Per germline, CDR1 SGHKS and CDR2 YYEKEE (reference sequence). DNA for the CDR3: TGTGCCAGCAGCCAGGGGGCGCGGGACACTGAAGCTTTCTTT. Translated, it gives CASSQGARDTEAFF. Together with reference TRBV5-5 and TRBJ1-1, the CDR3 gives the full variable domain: DAGVTQSPTHLIKTRGQQVTLRCSPISGHKSVSWYQQVLGQGPQFIFQYYEKEERGRGNFPDRFSARQFPNYSSELNVNALLLGDSALYLCASSQGARDTEAFFGQGTRLTVV.

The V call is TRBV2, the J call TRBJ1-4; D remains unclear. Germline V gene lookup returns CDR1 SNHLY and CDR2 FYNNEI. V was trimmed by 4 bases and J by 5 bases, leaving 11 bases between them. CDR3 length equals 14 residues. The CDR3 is CASSAGSLNEKLFF. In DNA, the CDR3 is TGTGCCAGCAGTGCCGGGTCCTTAAATGAAAAACTGTTTTTT.